The 16 T cell receptor beta chains listed next were all sequenced from one sample in a study of graft-versus-host responses after intestinal transplantation. Their antigen targets remain unknown. Sequencing used immunoSEQ multiplex PCR; TCRdb keeps in-frame clones, though not all of them. The table has more than 100,000 clones, approximately 96% seen once. The sample consisted of unstimulated CD8+ T cells sorted from spleen or lymph node cells, taken before intestinal transplant. These receptors were collected from a human donor who received an intestinal transplant.

CDR3 protein: CASSVAGGNEQFF. CDR3 DNA: TGTGCCAGCAGCGTAGCTGGAGGCAATGAGCAGTTCTTC. This rearrangement joins TRBV9 to TRBJ2-1, with D possibly being TRBD2 (5 bases). V was shortened by 0 bases and J by 6 bases, with 7 bases between the two germline ends. The germline gives CDR1 SGDLS, CDR2 YYNGEE. The CDR3 contains 13 residues.

The rearrangement joins TRBV15 to TRBJ2-7; 10 positions match TRBD1. The CDR3 loop spans 16 amino acids. The V gene's germline CDR1 is LNHNV and CDR2 YYDKDF (reference sequence). The J segment lost 7 bases and the V segment lost 0 bases, leaving 9 bases of the junction unmatched. CDR3 amino acids: CATSRDVGTGVREQYF. Written as DNA, the CDR3 is TGTGCCACCAGCAGAGATGTAGGGACAGGGGTGAGGGAGCAGTACTTC.

The V gene is TRBV28, the J gene TRBJ2-7; no firm D call. There are 17 residues in the CDR3. Between the trimmed V and J ends, which lost 5 bases and 0 bases, there was a span of 20 bases. Germline loops: CDR1 MDHEN, CDR2 SYDVKM. The CDR3 DNA is TGTGCCAGCAGTCCCCCCCCCGGCAGGCTGAGCTCCTACGAGCAGTACTTC. It specifies CASSPPPGRLSSYEQYF.

This clone was seen a single time. This rearrangement joins TRBV28 to TRBJ1-2; 8 nucleotides match TRBD1. The germline CDR1 and CDR2 sequences are MDHEN and SYDVKM. This CDR3 has 15 amino acids. V lost 7 bases, J lost 6 bases, and 13 bases stayed unmatched. The CDR3 region has the DNA TGTGCCAGCACCCCACGGATCGGGACAGGTCATGGCTACACCTTC. Residues: CASTPRIGTGHGYTF.

In this sample, this clone turned up a few times. The V gene is TRBV2, the J gene TRBJ2-2; 10 bases line up with TRBD1. CDR3 length: 16 amino acids. With V trimmed by 6 bases and J by 5 bases, 9 bases remained unmatched. The germline gives CDR1 SNHLY, CDR2 FYNNEI. The CDR3 spells CASRDRGGLGTGELFF. The CDR3 DNA reads as TGTGCCAGCAGGGACAGGGGGGGTTTAGGAACCGGGGAGCTGTTTTTT.

The rearrangement uses TRBV5-8 and TRBJ2-5, with D perhaps TRBD1 or TRBD2 (5 bases each). V shed 3 bases and J shed 6 bases, with 12 bases lying between them. Germline V CDR1 and CDR2: SGHTS, YDEGEE. The CDR3 spans 13 residues. This CDR3 is CASSSRGQKTQYF. The CDR3 DNA follows: TGTGCCAGCAGCTCGAGGGGTCAAAAGACCCAGTACTTC.

Note on this clone: One end of the junction is discordant with germline, which a read error may explain. This rearrangement joins TRBV28 to TRBJ2-1; D is tentatively TRBD1 or TRBD2 (6 bases each). The CDR3 spans 15 residues. CDR1 and CDR2 from the germline V gene are MDHEN and SYDVKM. DNA of the CDR3: TGTGCCAGCAATTTAAGGGGGGAGCCCTACAATGAGCAGTTCTTC. Translating gives CASNLRGEPYNEQFF.

This sequence joins TRBV28 and TRBJ2-7; 7 nucleotides match TRBD1. The germline V gene has CDR1 MDHEN and CDR2 SYDVKM. The CDR3 length is 12 residues. J gave up 12 bases and V 1 base, and 6 bases lay outside the gene matches. CDR3 DNA sequence: TGTGCCAGCAGTTTATTGGACAGGCCGAGGTACTTC. Translation: CASSLLDRPRYF.

J is TRBJ2-1 and V is TRBV19, with 7 bases aligning to TRBD2. The CDR3 length is 16 residues. The germline CDR1 and CDR2 sequences are LNHDA and SQIVND (reference sequence). V shed 2 bases and J 7 bases; nucleotides not matched to a gene: 11. In DNA, the CDR3 is TGTGCCAGTAGTATAAGGCTAGCGGTGGGTAAGAATGAGCAGTTCTTC. Amino acids: CASSIRLAVGKNEQFF.

The chain joins TRBV28 to TRBJ2-7; 10 positions match TRBD2. Germline assignment: CDR1 MDHEN and CDR2 SYDVKM. This CDR3 region has 13 residues. The V and J ends lost 5 bases and 6 bases, in that order; junction bases with no gene match: 4. This CDR3 is CASSLTSGSEQYF. CDR3 nucleotide sequence: TGTGCCAGCAGTCTGACTAGCGGGTCCGAGCAGTACTTC.

This clone was observed once. The genes are TRBV28 and TRBJ1-2, with D unresolved. This CDR3 is built from 13 residues. CDR1 and CDR2 from the germline V gene are MDHEN and SYDVKM. V lost 5 bases to trimming and J lost 4 bases, with 11 bases between them. This CDR3 reads CASSPIGIYGYTF. The CDR3 coding sequence is TGTGCCAGCAGTCCTATCGGGATCTATGGCTACACCTTC.

The chain is built from TRBV28 and TRBJ2-7, with TRBD2 matching over 7 bases. CDR1 and CDR2 (germline): MDHEN, SYDVKM. V dropped 3 bases and J dropped 6; count of bases not matched to a gene: 14. The CDR3 spans 16 residues. CDR3 sequence (DNA): TGTGCCAGCAGTTTGTGGGGGGAGGGCCCTGTCTCCGAGCAGTACTTC. Its protein product is CASSLWGEGPVSEQYF.

V usage is TRBV13 and J usage is TRBJ2-5; TRBD2 matches at 15 bases. The CDR3 is 13 amino acids. V was clipped by 5 bases and J by 11 bases; unmatched bases: 3. In germline, CDR1 is PRHDT, CDR2 FYEKMQ (reference sequence). In DNA, the CDR3 is TGTGCCAGCAGCCTCGGGACTAGCGGGAGGCAGTACTTC. It yields the protein CASSLGTSGRQYF.

The chain employs TRBV10-2 and TRBJ2-1; perhaps TRBD1 as D (5 bases). V was shortened by 3 bases and J by 5 bases, with 8 bases between the two germline ends. Germline lookup yields CDR1 WSHSY and CDR2 SAAADI. The CDR3 extends over 13 amino acids. The CDR3 protein is CASSDRADNEQFF. The CDR3 nucleotides read TGCGCCAGCAGTGACAGGGCCGACAATGAGCAGTTCTTC.

The genes are TRBV28 and TRBJ2-7, with D possibly called TRBD1 or TRBD2 (6 bases each). The CDR3 is made up of 16 amino acids. Germline values: CDR1 MDHEN, CDR2 SYDVKM. V was cut by 10 bases and J by 0 bases, with 22 bases left in between. Here the CDR3 reads CATSFVARDNSYEQYF. CDR3 DNA sequence: TGTGCCACCTCATTTGTCGCGCGGGACAACTCCTACGAGCAGTACTTC.

The chain recombines TRBV4-1 with TRBJ2-1, with D possibly matching TRBD2 (6 bases). Germline CDR1 and CDR2: MGHRA and YSYEKL. The V gene lost 0 bases and the J gene lost 6 bases, with 12 bases spanning the gap. There are 15 residues in the CDR3. CDR3: CASSQEGQGGNEQFF. In nucleotides, the CDR3 is TGCGCCAGCAGCCAAGAGGGGCAGGGAGGCAATGAGCAGTTCTTC.